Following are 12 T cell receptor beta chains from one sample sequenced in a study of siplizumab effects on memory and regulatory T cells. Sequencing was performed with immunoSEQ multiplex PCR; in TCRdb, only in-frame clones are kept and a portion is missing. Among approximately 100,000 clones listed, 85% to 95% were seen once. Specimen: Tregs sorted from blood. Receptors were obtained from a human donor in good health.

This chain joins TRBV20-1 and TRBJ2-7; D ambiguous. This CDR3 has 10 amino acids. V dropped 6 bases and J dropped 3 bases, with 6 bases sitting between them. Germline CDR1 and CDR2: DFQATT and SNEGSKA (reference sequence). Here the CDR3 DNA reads TGCAGTGCGGAGCGCTACGAGCAGTACTTC. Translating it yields CSAERYEQYF.

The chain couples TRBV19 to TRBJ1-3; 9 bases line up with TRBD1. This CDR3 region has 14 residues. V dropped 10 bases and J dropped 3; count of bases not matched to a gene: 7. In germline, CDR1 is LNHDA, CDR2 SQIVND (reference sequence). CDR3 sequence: CATGTGLRGNTIYF. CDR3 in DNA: TGTGCCACAGGGACAGGGCTACGTGGAAACACCATATATTTT.

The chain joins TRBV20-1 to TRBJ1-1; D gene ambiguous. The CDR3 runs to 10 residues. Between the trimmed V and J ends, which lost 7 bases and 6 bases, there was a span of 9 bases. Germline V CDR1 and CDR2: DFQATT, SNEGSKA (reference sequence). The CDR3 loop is CSVRAAEAFF. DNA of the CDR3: TGCAGTGTAAGGGCCGCTGAAGCTTTCTTT.

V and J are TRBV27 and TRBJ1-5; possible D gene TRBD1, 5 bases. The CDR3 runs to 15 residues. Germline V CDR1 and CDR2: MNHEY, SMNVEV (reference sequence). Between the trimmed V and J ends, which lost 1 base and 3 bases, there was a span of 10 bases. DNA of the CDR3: TGTGCCAGCAGTTTATACCGGGGGGACAATCAGCCCCAGCATTTT. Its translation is CASSLYRGDNQPQHF.

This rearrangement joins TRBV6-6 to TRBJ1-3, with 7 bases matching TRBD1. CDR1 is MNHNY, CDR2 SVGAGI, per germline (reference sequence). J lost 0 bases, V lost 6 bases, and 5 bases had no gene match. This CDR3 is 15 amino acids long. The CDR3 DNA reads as TGTGCCAGCAGGCGGGGACAGAACTCTGGAAACACCATATATTTT. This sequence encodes CASRRGQNSGNTIYF.

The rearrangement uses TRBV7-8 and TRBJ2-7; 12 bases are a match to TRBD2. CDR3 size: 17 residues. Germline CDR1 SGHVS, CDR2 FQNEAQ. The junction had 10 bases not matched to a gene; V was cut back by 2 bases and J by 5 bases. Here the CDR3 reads CASSLPYGLAGPNEQYF. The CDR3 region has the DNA TGTGCCAGCAGCTTACCTTATGGACTAGCGGGACCCAACGAGCAGTACTTC.

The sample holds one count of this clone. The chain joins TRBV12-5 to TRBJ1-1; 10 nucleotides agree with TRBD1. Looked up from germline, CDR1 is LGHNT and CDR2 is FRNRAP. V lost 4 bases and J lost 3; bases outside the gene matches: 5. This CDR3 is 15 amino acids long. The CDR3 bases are TGTGCTAGTGGTTCCGCCGGGACAGGGGACACTGAAGCTTTCTTT. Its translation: CASGSAGTGDTEAFF.

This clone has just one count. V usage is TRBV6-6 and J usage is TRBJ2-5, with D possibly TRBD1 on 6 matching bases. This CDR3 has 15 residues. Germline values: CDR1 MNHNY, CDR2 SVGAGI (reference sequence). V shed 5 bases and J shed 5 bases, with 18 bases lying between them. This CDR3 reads CASSDNIRGMETQYF. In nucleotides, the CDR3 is TGTGCCAGCAGTGACAATATCAGGGGTATGGAGACCCAGTACTTC.

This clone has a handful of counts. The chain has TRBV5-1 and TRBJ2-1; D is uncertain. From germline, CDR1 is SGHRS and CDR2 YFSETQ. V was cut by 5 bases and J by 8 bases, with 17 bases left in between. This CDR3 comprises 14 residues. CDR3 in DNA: TGCGCCAGCAGATACCGAATTAGCAGGCATGAGCAGTTCTTC. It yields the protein CASRYRISRHEQFF.

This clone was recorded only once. CDR3 sequence: CASRAPWDRGYQPQHF. The DNA for the CDR3 is TGTGCCAGTAGGGCCCCTTGGGACAGGGGATATCAGCCCCAGCATTTT. The chain links TRBV19 to TRBJ1-5, with TRBD1 matching over 10 bases. Germline assignment: CDR1 LNHDA and CDR2 SQIVND (reference sequence). CDR3 size: 16 residues. The ends lost 6 bases at V and 5 bases at J; junction bases unmatched: 10.

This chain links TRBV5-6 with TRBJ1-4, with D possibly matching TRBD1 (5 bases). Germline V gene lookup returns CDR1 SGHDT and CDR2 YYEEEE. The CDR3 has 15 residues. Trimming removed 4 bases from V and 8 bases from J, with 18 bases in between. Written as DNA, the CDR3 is TGTGCCAGCAGCGGATCAGGGTGGGGGACGGAAAAACTGTTTTTT. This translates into CASSGSGWGTEKLFF.

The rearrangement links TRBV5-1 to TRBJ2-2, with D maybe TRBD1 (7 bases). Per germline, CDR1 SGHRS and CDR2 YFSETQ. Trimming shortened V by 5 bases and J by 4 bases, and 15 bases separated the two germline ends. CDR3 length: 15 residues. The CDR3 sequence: CASRRRGDFTGELFF. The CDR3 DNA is TGCGCCAGCAGACGCAGGGGGGACTTCACCGGGGAGCTGTTTTTT.